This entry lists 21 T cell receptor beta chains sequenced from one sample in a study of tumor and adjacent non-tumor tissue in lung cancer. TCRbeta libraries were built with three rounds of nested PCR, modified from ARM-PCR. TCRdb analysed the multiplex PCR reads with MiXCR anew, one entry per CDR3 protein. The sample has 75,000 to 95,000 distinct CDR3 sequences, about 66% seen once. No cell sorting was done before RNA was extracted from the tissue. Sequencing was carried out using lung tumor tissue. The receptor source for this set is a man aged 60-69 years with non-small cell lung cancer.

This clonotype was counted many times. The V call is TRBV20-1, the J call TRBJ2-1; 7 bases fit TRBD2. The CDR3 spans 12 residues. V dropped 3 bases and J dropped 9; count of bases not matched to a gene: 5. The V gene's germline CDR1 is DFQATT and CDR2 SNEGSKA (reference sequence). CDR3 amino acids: CSARSSGGEQFF. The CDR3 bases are TGCAGTGCTAGGTCGTCGGGGGGTGAGCAGTTCTTC.

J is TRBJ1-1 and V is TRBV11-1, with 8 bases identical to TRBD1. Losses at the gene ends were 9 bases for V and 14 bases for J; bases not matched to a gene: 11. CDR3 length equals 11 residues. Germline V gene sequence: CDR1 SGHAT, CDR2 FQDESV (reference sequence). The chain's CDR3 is CASSIRGLAFF. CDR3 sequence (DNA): TGTGCCAGTAGCATCAGGGGGCTTGCCTTCTTT.

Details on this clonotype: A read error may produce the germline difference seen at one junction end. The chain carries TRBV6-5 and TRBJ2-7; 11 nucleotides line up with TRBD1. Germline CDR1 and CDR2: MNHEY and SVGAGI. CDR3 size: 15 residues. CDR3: CASSGTGGFSYEQYF. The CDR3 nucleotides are TGTGCCAGCAGTGGGACAGGGGGGTTTTCCTACGAGCAATATTTC.

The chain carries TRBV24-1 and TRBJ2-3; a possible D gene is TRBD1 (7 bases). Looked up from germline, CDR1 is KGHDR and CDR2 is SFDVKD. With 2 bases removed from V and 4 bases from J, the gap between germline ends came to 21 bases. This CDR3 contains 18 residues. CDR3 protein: CATSDSRSGDRKADTQYF. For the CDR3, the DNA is TGTGCCACCAGTGATTCTCGCTCGGGGGACAGAAAAGCAGATACGCAGTATTTT.

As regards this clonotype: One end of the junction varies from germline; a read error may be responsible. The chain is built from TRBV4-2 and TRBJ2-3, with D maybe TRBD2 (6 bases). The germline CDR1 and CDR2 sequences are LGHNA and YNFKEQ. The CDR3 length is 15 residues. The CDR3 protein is CASRPPGGVADTHYF. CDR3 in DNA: TGTGCCAGCAGACCCCCCGGCGGGGTCGCGGATACGCACTATTTT.

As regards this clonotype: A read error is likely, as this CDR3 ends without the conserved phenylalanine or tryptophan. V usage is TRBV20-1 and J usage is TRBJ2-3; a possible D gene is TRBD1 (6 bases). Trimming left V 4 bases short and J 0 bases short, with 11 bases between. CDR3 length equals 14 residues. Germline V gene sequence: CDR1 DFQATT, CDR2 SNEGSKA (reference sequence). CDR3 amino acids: CSAKGQLSTDTQYL. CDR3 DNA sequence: TGCAGTGCTAAAGGACAGCTTAGCACAGATACGCAGTATCTT.

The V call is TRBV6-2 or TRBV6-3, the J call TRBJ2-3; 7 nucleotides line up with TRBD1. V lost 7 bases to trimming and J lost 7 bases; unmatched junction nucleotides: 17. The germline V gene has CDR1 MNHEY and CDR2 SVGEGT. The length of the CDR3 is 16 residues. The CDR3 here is CASTTVRGQWTNTQYF. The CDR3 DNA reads TGTGCCAGCACTACCGTTAGGGGGCAGTGGACAAATACGCAGTATTTT.

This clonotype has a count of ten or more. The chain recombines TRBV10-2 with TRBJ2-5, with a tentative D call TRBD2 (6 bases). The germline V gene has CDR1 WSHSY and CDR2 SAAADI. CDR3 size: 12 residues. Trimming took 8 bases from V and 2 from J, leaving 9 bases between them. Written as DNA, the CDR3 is TGCGCCAGCCTGGCGGGACAAGAGACCCAGTACTTC. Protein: CASLAGQETQYF.

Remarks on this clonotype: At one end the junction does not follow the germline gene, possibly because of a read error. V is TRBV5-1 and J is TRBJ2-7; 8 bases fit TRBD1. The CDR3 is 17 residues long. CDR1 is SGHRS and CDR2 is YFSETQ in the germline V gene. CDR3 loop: CASSLGQATNYHYDQYF. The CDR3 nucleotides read TGCGCCAGCAGTTTGGGACAGGCCACGAACTATCACTACGATCAGTACTTC. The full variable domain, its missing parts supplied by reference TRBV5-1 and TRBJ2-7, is KAGVTQTPRYLIKTRGQQVTLSCSPISGHRSVSWYQQTPGQGLQFLFEYFSETQRNKGNFPGRFSGRQFSNSRSEMNVSTLELGDSALYLCASSLGQATNYHYDQYFGPGTRLTVT.

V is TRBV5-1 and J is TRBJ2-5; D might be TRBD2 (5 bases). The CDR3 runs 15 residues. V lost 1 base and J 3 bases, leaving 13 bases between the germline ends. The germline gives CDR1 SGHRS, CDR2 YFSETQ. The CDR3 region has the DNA TGCGCCAGCAGCTTGAGCGGCTGGGGTGAAGAGACCCAGTACTTC. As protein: CASSLSGWGEETQYF.

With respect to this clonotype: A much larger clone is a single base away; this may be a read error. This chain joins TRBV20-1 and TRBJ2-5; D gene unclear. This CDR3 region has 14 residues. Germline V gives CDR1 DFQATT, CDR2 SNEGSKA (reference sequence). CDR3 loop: CSVRVSIGRETQYF. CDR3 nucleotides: TGCAGTGTTAGAGTATCTATCGGACGGGAGACCCAGTACTTC.

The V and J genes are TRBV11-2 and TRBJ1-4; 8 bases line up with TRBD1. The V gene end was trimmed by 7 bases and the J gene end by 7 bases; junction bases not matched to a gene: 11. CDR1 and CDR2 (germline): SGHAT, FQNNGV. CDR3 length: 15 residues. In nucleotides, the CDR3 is TGTGCCAGCAACTCGAGGACAGGGTGGGGTGAAAAACTGTTTTTT. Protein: CASNSRTGWGEKLFF. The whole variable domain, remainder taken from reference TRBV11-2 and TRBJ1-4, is EAGVAQSPRYKIIEKRQSVAFWCNPISGHATLYWYQQILGQGPKLLIQFQNNGVVDDSQLPKDRFSAERLKGVDSTLKIQPAKLEDSAVYLCASNSRTGWGEKLFFGSGTQLSVL.

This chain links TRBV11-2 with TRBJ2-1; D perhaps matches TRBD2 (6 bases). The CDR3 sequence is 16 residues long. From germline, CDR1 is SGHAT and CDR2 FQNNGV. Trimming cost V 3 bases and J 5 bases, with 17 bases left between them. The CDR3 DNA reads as TGTGCCAGCAGCTTGGTGGGGGGACCGAGAAACAATGAGCAGTTCTTC. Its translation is CASSLVGGPRNNEQFF.

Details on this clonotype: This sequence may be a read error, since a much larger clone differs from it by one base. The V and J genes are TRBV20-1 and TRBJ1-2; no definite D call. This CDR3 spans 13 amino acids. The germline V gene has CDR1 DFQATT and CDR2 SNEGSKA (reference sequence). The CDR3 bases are TGCAGTGCTAGAGATGAGGGATCGGGTGGCTGCACCTTC. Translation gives CSARDEGSGGCTF.

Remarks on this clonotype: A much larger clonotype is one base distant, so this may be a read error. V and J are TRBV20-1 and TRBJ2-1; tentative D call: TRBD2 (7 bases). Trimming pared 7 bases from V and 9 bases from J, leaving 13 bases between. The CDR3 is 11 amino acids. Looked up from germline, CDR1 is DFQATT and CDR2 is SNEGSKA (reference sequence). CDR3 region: CSGRGGPEQFF. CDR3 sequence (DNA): TGCAGTGGGAGGGGGGGTCCTGAGCAGTTCTTC.

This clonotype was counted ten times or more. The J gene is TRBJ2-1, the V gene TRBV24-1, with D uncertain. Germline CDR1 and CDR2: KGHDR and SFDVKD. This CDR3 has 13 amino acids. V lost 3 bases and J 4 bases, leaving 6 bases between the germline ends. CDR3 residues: CATSDPLYNEQFF. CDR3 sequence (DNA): TGTGCCACCAGTGATCCCCTTTACAATGAGCAGTTCTTC.

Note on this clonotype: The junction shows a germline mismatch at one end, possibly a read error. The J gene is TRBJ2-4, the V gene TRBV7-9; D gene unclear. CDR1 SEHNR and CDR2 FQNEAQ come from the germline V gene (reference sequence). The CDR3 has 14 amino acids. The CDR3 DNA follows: TGTGCCAGCAGGTTAGGGCAAAGCAAAAACATTCAGTACTTC. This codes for CASRLGQSKNIQYF. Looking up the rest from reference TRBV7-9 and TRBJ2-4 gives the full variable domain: DTGVSQNPRHKITKRGQNVTFRCDPISEHNRLYWYRQTLGQGPEFLTYFQNEAQLEKSRLLSDRFSAERPKGSFSTLEIQRTEQGDSAMYLCASRLGQSKNIQYFGAGTRLSVL.

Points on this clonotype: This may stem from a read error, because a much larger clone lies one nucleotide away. CDR3 region: CAGSGRHRVTDTQYF. In nucleotides, the CDR3 is TGTGCCGGCAGTGGCCGTCACAGAGTCACAGATACGCAGTATTTT. The genes are TRBV6-2 or TRBV6-3 and TRBJ2-3; the D is unclear. Germline CDR1 MNHEY, CDR2 SVGEGT. The CDR3 is 15 amino acids.

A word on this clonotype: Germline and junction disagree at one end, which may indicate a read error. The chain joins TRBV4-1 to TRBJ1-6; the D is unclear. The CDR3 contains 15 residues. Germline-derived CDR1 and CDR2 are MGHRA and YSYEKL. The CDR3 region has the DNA TGCGCGAGCAGTCTTAACGAGAGTCCTAATTCACCCCTCCACTTT. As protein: CASSLNESPNSPLHF.

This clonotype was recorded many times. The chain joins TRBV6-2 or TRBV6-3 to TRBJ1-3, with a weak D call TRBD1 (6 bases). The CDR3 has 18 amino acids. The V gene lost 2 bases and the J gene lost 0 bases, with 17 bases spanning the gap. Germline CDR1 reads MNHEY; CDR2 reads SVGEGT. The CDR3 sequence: CASSYPTTGPDSGNTIYF. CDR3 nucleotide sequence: TGTGCCAGCAGTTACCCGACGACAGGACCTGACTCTGGAAACACCATATATTTT.

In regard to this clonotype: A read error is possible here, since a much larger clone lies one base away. The CDR3 is CASSYTDMQYF. DNA for the CDR3: TGTGCCAGCAGTTACACAGATATGCAGTATTTT. J is TRBJ2-3 and V is TRBV28, with D uncertain. The CDR3 loop spans 11 amino acids. CDR1 is MDHEN and CDR2 is SYDVKM in the germline V gene.